This T cell receptor (beta chain) was sequenced for a study of OX40 agonist ivuxolimab in advanced cancers. As for the study in general: The dose-escalation cohort was about 86% male, with a mean age of about 60 years, ranging about 20 to 85.

This CDR3 is 14 amino acids long. Trimming shortened V by 8 bases and J by 0 bases, and 12 bases separated the two germline ends. Germline loops: CDR1 MNHEY, CDR2 SMNVEV (reference sequence). General study points: More expanded clones were found, on average, in CD8+ than in CD4+ T cells.

Points on this clone: Its antigen is still unknown.

Repertoires were generated with immunoSEQ multiplex PCR, while TCRdb's copy carries only in-frame clones and drops some. Altogether almost 65,000 clones are present, around 83% being singletons, with the ten largest covering 0.6% to 0.9%. The source of this sequence is an adult with an advanced solid tumor such as melanoma, head and neck, liver or kidney cancer. The sequences come from CD4+ or CD8+ T cells sorted from blood, collected in a trial of the OX40 agonist ivuxolimab. The chain is built from TRBV27 and TRBJ2-3; D may be TRBD2 (6 bases). The CDR3 DNA is TGTGCCAGCGCCACGACTAGAAGCACAGATACGCAGTATTTT. It yields the protein CASATTRSTDTQYF.